These T cell receptor beta chains were read from a single sample in a study of blood T cell repertoires in COVID-19. Assay: immunoSEQ multiplex PCR; the TCRdb copy retains only in-frame clones and omits some. The sample contains approximately 240,000 clones, about nine tenths of which appear only once. The sequencing input was PBMCs or T cells enriched from blood (not recorded which). Source of these receptors: a young woman with acute COVID-19. CDR3s include the opening cysteine and the closing phenylalanine or tryptophan. D genes are given only for firm matches. Where a row states a size, it is once, few, many or the class of an expanded clone; other rows omit it.

TRBV4-3	NA	TRBJ1-1	TRBD1	TGCGCCAGCAGCCGACGACAGGGCGGGGACACTGAAGCTTTCTTT	CASSRRQGGDTEAFF
TRBV7-9	NA	TRBJ2-7	TRBD1	TGTGCCAGCACCGACCCGGGACAGGGGTCCCACGAGCAGTACTTC	CASTDPGQGSHEQYF
TRBV5-1	NA	TRBJ1-2	NA	TGCGCCAGCAGCTTGGAGGGGGGGCCTAGTGGCTACACCTTC	CASSLEGGPSGYTF
TRBV19	NA	TRBJ2-5	TRBD1	TGTGCCAGTAGAAGAGGGGGCGAAGAGACCCAGTACTTC	CASRRGGEETQYF
TRBV5-4	NA	TRBJ1-1	NA	TGTGCCAGCAGCTTTGGCGGGAACACTGAAGCTTTCTTT	CASSFGGNTEAFF
TRBV10-3	once	TRBJ2-3	NA	TGTGCCATCAGGACTCCTACAGATACGCAGTATTTT	CAIRTPTDTQYF
TRBV7-9	NA	TRBJ2-2	NA	TGTGCCAGCAGCTTCTTGGGACATACGAACACCGGGGAGCTGTTTTTT	CASSFLGHTNTGELFF
TRBV7-9	NA	TRBJ2-1	NA	TGTGCCAGCAGCCCAGCCGGGGTCGTGGTCTATGAGCAGTTCTTC	CASSPAGVVVYEQFF
TRBV28	once	TRBJ1-2	NA	TGTGCCAGCAGTTTATTGCAGAGGAGGGGCTACACCTTC	CASSLLQRRGYTF
TRBV7-9	NA	TRBJ1-6	NA	TGTGCCAGCAGCTTAGGAAGTGGTGGACACGATAATTCACCCCTCCACTTT	CASSLGSGGHDNSPLHF
TRBV19	NA	TRBJ2-3	TRBD2	TGTGCCAGTAGTATACTAGCGGGGGCACAAGATACGCAGTATTTT	CASSILAGAQDTQYF
TRBV19	NA	TRBJ1-2	NA	TGTGCCAGTAGTATTCATTCGGCTAACTATGGCTACACCTTC	CASSIHSANYGYTF
TRBV6-2/TRBV6-3	NA	TRBJ2-7	TRBD2	TGTGCCAGCAGTCCAGGGACTAGAGACGAGCAGTACTTC	CASSPGTRDEQYF
TRBV15	NA	TRBJ2-5	TRBD2	TGTGCCACCTCCAGAGGGGAGGGTGGTCAAGAGACCCAGTACTTC	CATSRGEGGQETQYF
TRBV2	NA	TRBJ1-4	NA	TGTGCCAGCAGAGGGGAACTTATTGAAAAACTGTTTTTT	CASRGELIEKLFF
TRBV28	NA	TRBJ1-1	NA	TGTGCCAGCAGACCCAACGAGGGCCTAAAGGCTGAAGCTTTCTTT	CASRPNEGLKAEAFF
TRBV4-1	NA	TRBJ2-1	NA	TGCGCCAGCAGCACGCAGGGCAATGAGCAGTTCTTC	CASSTQGNEQFF
TRBV7-2	NA	TRBJ1-2	NA	TGTGCCAGCAGCCCGCGTAGCACGGACTACACCTTC	CASSPRSTDYTF
TRBV12-5	NA	TRBJ1-2	NA	TGTGCTAGTGCGGCAGACTACTATGGCTACACCTTC	CASAADYYGYTF
TRBV4-1	NA	TRBJ1-4	TRBD1	TGCGCCAGCAGCCCAGGACAGGGGCCTAATGAAAAACTGTTTTTT	CASSPGQGPNEKLFF
TRBV7-9	NA	TRBJ1-4	NA	TGTGCCAGCAGCCCGGGAGCAACTAATGAAAAACTGTTTTTT	CASSPGATNEKLFF
TRBV11-2	NA	TRBJ2-5	TRBD1	TGTGCCAGCAGCCAGGGGGCGAAAGAGACCCAGTACTTC	CASSQGAKETQYF
TRBV7-9	NA	TRBJ2-1	TRBD2	TGTGCCAGCAGCCGATCTTCTAGCGGCTCCTACAATGAGCAGTTCTTC	CASSRSSSGSYNEQFF
TRBV6-5	NA	TRBJ2-7	NA	TGTGCCAGCAGTTACCTCTCCGGGACATATTCCTACGAGCAGTACTTC	CASSYLSGTYSYEQYF
TRBV7-6	NA	TRBJ2-3	TRBD2	TGTGCCAGCAGCCCAACGTGGGCGGGGGTAACAGATACGCAGTATTTT	CASSPTWAGVTDTQYF
TRBV7-9	NA	TRBJ1-5	NA	TGTGCCAGCAGCTCGGGGGGGGTCAATCAGCCCCAGCATTTT	CASSSGGVNQPQHF
TRBV15	NA	TRBJ1-3	NA	TGTGCCACCAGCAGAGATCGGCAGGGCGGGAGCTCTGGAAACACCATATATTTT	CATSRDRQGGSSGNTIYF
TRBV19	NA	TRBJ1-1	NA	TGTGCCAGTAACCCGGGGGTGAAGAACACTGAAGCTTTCTTT	CASNPGVKNTEAFF
TRBV7-8	NA	TRBJ2-1	NA	TGTGCCAGCAGCGATAGGACTTACGGAAATGAGCAGTTCTTC	CASSDRTYGNEQFF
TRBV7-6	NA	TRBJ2-2	TRBD2	TGTGCCAGCAGCTTATTGGTCCGCGGTAGCGGGAGGGCCGGGAACACCGGGGAGCTGTTTTTT	CASSLLVRGSGRAGNTGELFF
TRBV4-1	NA	TRBJ1-5	NA	TGCGCCAGCAGCCAACACAGGGTGGGGCAGCCCCAGCATTTT	CASSQHRVGQPQHF
TRBV6-5	once	TRBJ1-6	NA	TGTGCCAGCAGTTACGAGAGAGGATTATATTCACCCCTCCACTTT	CASSYERGLYSPLHF
TRBV28	few	TRBJ1-2	TRBD1	TGTGCCAGCAGTCCAGGGGGCCGAAACTATGGCTACACCTTC	CASSPGGRNYGYTF
TRBV7-9	NA	TRBJ1-4	TRBD1	TGTGCCAGCACCCTCTCGGGACAGGGTGGGCTGTTTTTT	CASTLSGQGGLFF
TRBV2	once	TRBJ1-2	NA	TGTGCCAGCTATCAGACGGAGATAAACTATGGCTACACCTTC	CASYQTEINYGYTF
TRBV2	few	TRBJ1-6	TRBD1	TGTGCCAGCAGTGAGGGACAGAAAAGAAATTCACCCCTCCACTTT	CASSEGQKRNSPLHF
TRBV20-1	NA	TRBJ2-7	TRBD2	TGCAGTGCTAGTAGGCTAGCGGGGGGGCACGACGAGCAGTACTTC	CSASRLAGGHDEQYF